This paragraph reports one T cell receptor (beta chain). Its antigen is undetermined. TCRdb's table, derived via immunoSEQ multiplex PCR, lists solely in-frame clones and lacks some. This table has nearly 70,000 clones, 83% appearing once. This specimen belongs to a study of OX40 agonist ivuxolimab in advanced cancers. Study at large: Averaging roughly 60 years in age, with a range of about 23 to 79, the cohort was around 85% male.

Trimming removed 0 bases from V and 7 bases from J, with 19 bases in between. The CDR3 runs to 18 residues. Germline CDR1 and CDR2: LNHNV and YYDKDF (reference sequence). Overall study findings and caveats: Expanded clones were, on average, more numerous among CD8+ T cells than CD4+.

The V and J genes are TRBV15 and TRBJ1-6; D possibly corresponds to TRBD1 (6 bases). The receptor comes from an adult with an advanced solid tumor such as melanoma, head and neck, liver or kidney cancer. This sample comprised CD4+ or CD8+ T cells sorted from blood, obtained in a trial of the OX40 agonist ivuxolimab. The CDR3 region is CATSRDPTRQVMNSPLHF. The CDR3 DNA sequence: TGTGCCACCAGCAGAGATCCCACTAGACAGGTGATGAATTCACCCCTCCACTTT.